Included here is one T cell receptor (beta chain) sequence, with context. These data belong to a study of T cells in localized non-small cell lung cancer. This table comes from immunoSEQ multiplex PCR, and its TCRdb copy is limited to in-frame clones, with some not included. The table lists 3,000 to 4,500 clones, approximately 20% of them singletons. The source was lung tumor tissue, collected before any cancer treatment. The TCR was taken from an older female donor with stage II lung adenocarcinoma.

CDR3 protein: CASRTPGLPPLHTGELFF. The CDR3 DNA reads as TGTGCCAGCAGAACTCCGGGACTTCCGCCTCTACACACCGGGGAGCTGTTTTTT. The rearrangement uses TRBV28 and TRBJ2-2; D may be TRBD2 (6 bases). The CDR3 length is 18 residues. Germline CDR1 reads MDHEN; CDR2 reads SYDVKM. V was pared by 6 bases and J by 3 bases, with 23 bases between.